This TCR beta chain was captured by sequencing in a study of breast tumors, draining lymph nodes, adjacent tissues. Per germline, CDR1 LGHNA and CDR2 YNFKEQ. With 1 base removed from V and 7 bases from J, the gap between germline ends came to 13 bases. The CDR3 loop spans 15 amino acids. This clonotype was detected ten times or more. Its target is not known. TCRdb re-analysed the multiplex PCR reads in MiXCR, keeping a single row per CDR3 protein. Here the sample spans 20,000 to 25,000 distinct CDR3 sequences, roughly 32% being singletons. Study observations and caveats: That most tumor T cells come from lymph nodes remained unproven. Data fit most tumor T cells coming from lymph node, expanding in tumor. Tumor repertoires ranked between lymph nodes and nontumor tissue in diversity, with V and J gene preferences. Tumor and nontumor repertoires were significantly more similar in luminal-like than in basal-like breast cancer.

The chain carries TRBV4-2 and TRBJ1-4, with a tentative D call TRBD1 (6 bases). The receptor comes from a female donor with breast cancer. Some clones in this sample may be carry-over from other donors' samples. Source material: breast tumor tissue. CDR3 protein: CASSQVLGRGEKLFF. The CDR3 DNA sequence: TGTGCCAGCAGCCAAGTTCTGGGCAGGGGTGAAAAACTGTTTTTT.